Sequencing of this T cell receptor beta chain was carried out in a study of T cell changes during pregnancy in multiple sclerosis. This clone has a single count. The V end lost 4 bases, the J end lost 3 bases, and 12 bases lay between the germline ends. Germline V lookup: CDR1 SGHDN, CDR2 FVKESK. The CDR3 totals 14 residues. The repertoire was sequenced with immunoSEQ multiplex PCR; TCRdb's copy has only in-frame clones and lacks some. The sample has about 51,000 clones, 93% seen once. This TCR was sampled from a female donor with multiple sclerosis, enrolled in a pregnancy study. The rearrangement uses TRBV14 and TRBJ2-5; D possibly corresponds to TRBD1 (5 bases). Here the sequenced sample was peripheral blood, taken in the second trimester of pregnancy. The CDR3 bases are TGTGCCAGCAGCCCCCGGCTAGGGGAAGAGACCCAGTACTTC. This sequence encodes CASSPRLGEETQYF.